Following are 32 T cell receptor beta chains from one sample sequenced in a study of T cell repertoires in cytomegalovirus infection. These receptors have no known antigen. One entry per CDR3 protein, called by TCRdb with MiXCR from the reads. Of about 890,000 distinct CDR3 sequences in the sample, 31% were seen once. Source: cultured CD8+ T cells from PBMCs, taken from culture after CMV antigen stimulation. These receptors came from a human donor in good health (CMV status not recorded). Some clones in this sample may be carry-over from other donors' samples.

This clonotype turned up a few times. V gene TRBV7-2 combines with J gene TRBJ2-5; 12 positions match TRBD1. The CDR3 contains 19 residues. Per the germline V gene, CDR1 is SGHTA and CDR2 is FQGNSA. The junction had 17 bases not matched to a gene; V was cut back by 5 bases and J by 4 bases. The CDR3 DNA is TGTGCCAGCAGCCTACTGGGGACAGGGGGCTTATATCAGGGAGAGACCCAGTACTTC. Residues: CASSLLGTGGLYQGETQYF.

The rearrangement joins TRBV5-6 to TRBJ2-1; D unresolved. This CDR3 comprises 14 residues. Looked up from germline, CDR1 is SGHDT and CDR2 is YYEEEE. V was trimmed by 3 bases and J by 4 bases, leaving 11 bases between them. The CDR3 region is CASSSQTLYNEQFF. CDR3 DNA sequence: TGTGCCAGCAGCTCCCAAACACTATACAATGAGCAGTTCTTC.

This clonotype has more than one count but fewer than ten. The chain has TRBV4-1 and TRBJ1-4; no clear D. In germline, CDR1 is MGHRA, CDR2 YSYEKL. V was cut by 0 bases and J by 2 bases, with 4 bases left in between. This CDR3 spans 14 amino acids. As DNA, the CDR3 is TGCGCCAGCAGCCAAGAGTATACTAATGAAAAACTGTTTTTT. It translates to CASSQEYTNEKLFF.

This clonotype was seen a handful of times. The chain has TRBV12-5 and TRBJ1-5, with 7 bases identical to TRBD1. The CDR3 is made up of 17 amino acids. Trimming cost V 3 bases and J 7 bases; bases outside gene matches: 15. Looked up from germline, CDR1 is LGHNT and CDR2 is FRNRAP. CDR3 protein: CASGFLASGGKGQPQHF. In DNA form, the CDR3 reads TGTGCTAGTGGTTTCCTGGCATCAGGGGGGAAAGGGCAGCCCCAGCATTTT.

The V call is TRBV24-1, the J call TRBJ2-3; 9 bases agree with TRBD1. The CDR3 length is 14 residues. Germline lookup yields CDR1 KGHDR and CDR2 SFDVKD. The junction had 7 bases not matched to a gene; V was cut back by 6 bases and J by 7 bases. The CDR3 loop is CATSPGTGPYTQYF. The CDR3 bases are TGTGCCACCAGTCCCGGGACAGGGCCGTATACGCAGTATTTT.

The J gene is TRBJ2-1, the V gene TRBV20-1, with D hard to call. Trimming pared 0 bases from V and 7 bases from J, leaving 10 bases between. CDR3 size: 13 residues. CDR1 is DFQATT and CDR2 is SNEGSKA in the germline V gene (reference sequence). The CDR3 nucleotides read TGCAGTGCTAGAGATCAGGTTGGGAATGAGCAGTTCTTC. This gives the protein CSARDQVGNEQFF.

V and J are TRBV6-6 and TRBJ2-3; D is possibly TRBD1 (5 bases). Trimming pared 5 bases from V and 2 bases from J, leaving 20 bases between. The CDR3 contains 17 residues. CDR1 is MNHNY and CDR2 is SVGAGI in the germline V gene (reference sequence). The CDR3 reads CASSQPQGFTNTDTQYF. As DNA, the CDR3 is TGTGCCAGCAGTCAGCCCCAGGGATTCACTAACACAGATACGCAGTATTTT.

This clonotype was found a few times. The chain carries TRBV4-3 and TRBJ2-2, with 9 bases aligning to TRBD2. The CDR3 is made up of 17 amino acids. V dropped 4 bases and J dropped 4; count of bases not matched to a gene: 10. Germline CDR1 and CDR2: LGHNA and YSLEER. CDR3 DNA: TGCGCCAGCAGCCCCTATTCGCGGGGGGGGGGCACCGGGGAGCTGTTTTTT. Translation: CASSPYSRGGGTGELFF.

The V and J genes are TRBV7-6 and TRBJ2-3; no clear D gene. V was pared by 2 bases and J by 2 bases, with 14 bases between. Per the germline V gene, CDR1 is SGHVS and CDR2 is FNYEAQ. This CDR3 is built from 16 residues. The CDR3 nucleotides are TGTGCCAGCAGCTTAAGAACTCCGTCCTACACAGATACGCAGTATTTT. Translating it yields CASSLRTPSYTDTQYF.

The CDR3 here is CASRQGKANYGYTF. In DNA form, the CDR3 reads TGTGCCAGCAGGCAGGGGAAGGCTAACTATGGCTACACCTTC. The rearrangement uses TRBV2 and TRBJ1-2, with a possible D match to TRBD1 (6 bases). The V gene lost 6 bases and the J gene lost 0 bases, with 11 bases spanning the gap. Looked up from germline, CDR1 is SNHLY and CDR2 is FYNNEI. This CDR3 is 14 amino acids long.

This chain's CDR3 is CASSSPSGENNEQFF. CDR3 coding DNA: TGTGCCAGCAGCTCCCCAAGTGGAGAGAACAATGAGCAGTTCTTC. The chain links TRBV7-4 to TRBJ2-1, with no clear D. CDR1 is SGHVT, CDR2 SQSDAQ, per germline. The CDR3 spans 15 residues. Between the trimmed V and J ends, which lost 4 bases and 5 bases, there was a span of 15 bases.

The V gene is TRBV6-5, the J gene TRBJ1-2, with 9 bases lining up with TRBD1. Germline lookup yields CDR1 MNHEY and CDR2 SVGAGI. J was trimmed by 7 bases and V by 2 bases; bases with no gene match: 5. The CDR3 totals 14 residues. This CDR3 is CASSYGGTGFGYTF. The CDR3 DNA reads TGTGCCAGCAGTTACGGGGGGACAGGGTTTGGCTACACCTTC.

This clonotype came up a few times. The chain links TRBV12-3 or TRBV12-4 to TRBJ2-7; D is tentatively TRBD1 or TRBD2 (6 bases each). The length of the CDR3 is 13 residues. Trimming left V 3 bases short and J 6 bases short, with 12 bases between. The CDR3 sequence: CASSLGGPPEQYF. The CDR3 region has the DNA TGTGCCAGCAGTTTGGGGGGCCCTCCCGAGCAGTACTTC.

This clonotype was seen a handful of times. V usage is TRBV7-2 and J usage is TRBJ2-1; 8 bases fit TRBD2. This CDR3 spans 16 amino acids. Germline CDR1 and CDR2: SGHTA and FQGNSA. V dropped 5 bases and J dropped 4; count of bases not matched to a gene: 10. In DNA, the CDR3 is TGTGCCAGCAGCCTAAGGGCGGGGGGCCAGTACAATGAGCAGTTCTTC. Encoded protein: CASSLRAGGQYNEQFF.

V gene TRBV7-8 combines with J gene TRBJ2-1, with TRBD2 identical over 12 bases. This CDR3 contains 19 residues. CDR1 and CDR2 (germline): SGHVS, FQNEAQ. The V segment lost 6 bases and the J segment 9 bases; nucleotides outside the gene matches: 21. The CDR3 bases are TGTGCCAGCAGTTATCCTAGCGGGGGGGCCCCATACGGGACAGGTGAGCAGTTCTTC. Its translation is CASSYPSGGAPYGTGEQFF.

Comments on this clonotype: One base away lies a much larger clone, so this may be a sequencing read error. V gene TRBV7-8 combines with J gene TRBJ1-1, with a possible D match to TRBD1 (6 bases). This CDR3 spans 15 amino acids. The germline gives CDR1 SGHVS, CDR2 FQNEAQ. CDR3 DNA: TGTGTCAGCAGCTTAGCAGGGGCTCTAGGCACTGAAGCTTTCTTT. Its translation is CVSSLAGALGTEAFF.

The chain combines TRBV7-9 with TRBJ1-1, with TRBD1 as a possible D gene (6 bases). Germline V gene sequence: CDR1 SEHNR, CDR2 FQNEAQ (reference sequence). The CDR3 sequence is 13 residues long. V was shortened by 11 bases and J by 1 base, with 14 bases between the two germline ends. This chain's CDR3 is CAGWGGANTEAFF. The CDR3 nucleotides are TGTGCCGGCTGGGGGGGGGCGAACACTGAAGCTTTCTTT.

This clonotype was found a few times. The genes are TRBV5-5 and TRBJ1-3, with 9 bases aligning to TRBD1. Losses at the gene ends were 3 bases for V and 2 bases for J; bases not matched to a gene: 3. Germline-derived CDR1 and CDR2 are SGHKS and YYEKEE (reference sequence). CDR3 length: 15 residues. CDR3 sequence (DNA): TGTGCCAGCAGCTGGGACAGGGACACTGGAAACACCATATATTTT. This translates into CASSWDRDTGNTIYF.

In its sample, this clonotype was seen many times. The rearrangement links TRBV7-6 to TRBJ2-1, with D hard to call. V lost 3 bases to trimming and J lost 8 bases, with 14 bases between them. CDR3 length equals 14 residues. Per the germline V gene, CDR1 is SGHVS and CDR2 is FNYEAQ. This CDR3 reads CASSFRVAGDEQFF. The CDR3 nucleotides read TGTGCCAGCAGCTTTAGAGTAGCTGGGGATGAGCAGTTCTTC.

This clonotype was picked up one time. The chain combines TRBV20-1 with TRBJ1-3, with D perhaps matching TRBD1 (5 bases). Germline V gives CDR1 DFQATT, CDR2 SNEGSKA (reference sequence). Deletions cut 6 bases from V and 9 bases from J, with 18 bases between. The CDR3 covers 13 residues. The CDR3 DNA follows: TGCAGTGCCCGGGACGGCCGAGTGAGCACCATATATTTT. Its protein product is CSARDGRVSTIYF.

This clonotype was counted only a few times. The chain is built from TRBV6-5 and TRBJ2-6; D unclear. V lost 7 bases to trimming and J lost 4 bases, with 8 bases between them. CDR1 is MNHEY, CDR2 SVGAGI, per germline. The CDR3 extends over 13 amino acids. CDR3 DNA: TGTGCCAGCACCATGGGGGGGGCCAACGTCCTGACTTTC. Its protein product is CASTMGGANVLTF.

The chain uses TRBV6-6 and TRBJ2-4; 7 positions agree with TRBD2. Germline-derived CDR1 and CDR2 are MNHNY and SVGAGI (reference sequence). V trimming: 6 bases; J trimming: 6 bases; junction bases outside the gene matches: 11. This CDR3 contains 15 residues. CDR3 residues: CASRTGGPAGNIQYF. Here the CDR3 DNA reads TGTGCCAGCAGAACGGGGGGTCCGGCCGGAAACATTCAGTACTTC.

In its sample, this clonotype was seen many times. This chain connects TRBV7-2 to TRBJ2-5; no definite D call. V gave up 4 bases and J gave up 5 bases, with 17 bases separating them. Germline CDR1 is SGHTA and CDR2 is FQGNSA. The CDR3 length is 15 residues. The CDR3: CASSSYPLTVETQYF. DNA for the CDR3: TGTGCCAGCAGCTCGTATCCCCTGACGGTCGAGACCCAGTACTTC.

The J gene is TRBJ2-7, the V gene TRBV20-1, with D maybe TRBD2 (5 bases). Germline values: CDR1 DFQATT, CDR2 SNEGSKA (reference sequence). The CDR3 loop spans 14 amino acids. Trimming cost V 5 bases and J 0 bases, with 14 bases left between them. CDR3 DNA sequence: TGCAGTGCTCCTTTGGAGGAGAACTCCTACGAGCAGTACGTC. Translation gives CSAPLEENSYEQYV.

Remarks on this clonotype: A much more abundant neighbour one base away suggests this may be a read error. The chain is built from TRBV7-9 and TRBJ2-7; D is ambiguous. Germline lookup yields CDR1 SEHNR and CDR2 FQNEAQ (reference sequence). The length of the CDR3 is 13 residues. The CDR3 loop reads CASNLNGNYEQYF. The CDR3 DNA reads as TGTGCCAGCAACTTAAACGGTAACTACGAGCAGTACTTC.

This clonotype was counted many times. At one end the junction does not follow the germline gene, possibly because of a read error. The chain employs TRBV6-5 and TRBJ2-5; TRBD2 matches at 7 bases. Germline V gene lookup returns CDR1 MNHEY and CDR2 SVGAGI. This CDR3 region has 13 residues. CDR3 residues: CASSYSGGETQYF. The CDR3, as DNA: TGTGCCAGCAGCTACTCGGGGGGAGAGACCCAGTACTTC.

This clonotype has more than one count but fewer than ten. V gene TRBV10-3 combines with J gene TRBJ2-3, with 16 bases that match TRBD2. The CDR3 has 17 amino acids. Losses at the gene ends were 6 bases for V and 2 bases for J; bases not matched to a gene: 5. Germline loops: CDR1 ENHRY, CDR2 SYGVKD. DNA of the CDR3: TGTGCCATCAGAACGGGACTAGCGGGGGGGTCCACAGATACGCAGTATTTT. It encodes CAIRTGLAGGSTDTQYF.

The CDR3 bases are TGTGCCAGCAACTTTCCCCACGGACCAGCGAGAGATACGCAGTATTTT. It yields the protein CASNFPHGPARDTQYF. This chain connects TRBV7-2 to TRBJ2-3; D ambiguous. V was shortened by 7 bases and J by 5 bases, with 22 bases between the two germline ends. Per the germline V gene, CDR1 is SGHTA and CDR2 is FQGNSA. The CDR3 loop spans 16 amino acids.

The V call is TRBV6-5, the J call TRBJ2-7; D possibly matches TRBD1 or TRBD2 (6 bases each). Germline V CDR1 and CDR2: MNHEY, SVGAGI. V lost 7 bases, J lost 3 bases, and 13 bases lay in between. CDR3 size: 13 residues. The CDR3 DNA sequence: TGTGCCAGCAAGGGAGGACAGAGCTACGAGCAGTACTTC. The encoded protein is CASKGGQSYEQYF.

The chain recombines TRBV7-2 with TRBJ1-3; possible D gene TRBD1, 5 bases. Trimming took 8 bases from V and 0 from J, leaving 8 bases between them. The CDR3 length is 13 residues. Per germline, CDR1 SGHTA and CDR2 FQGNSA. CDR3 sequence: CASLTASGNTIYF. The CDR3 region has the DNA TGTGCCAGCTTGACAGCCTCTGGAAACACCATATATTTT.

The chain joins TRBV12-3 or TRBV12-4 to TRBJ1-2; the D gene is possibly TRBD1 (5 bases). The CDR3 consists of 14 residues. Trimming pared 0 bases from V and 3 bases from J, leaving 8 bases between. CDR3 sequence (DNA): TGTGCCAGCAGTTTAGCTGGGGCCTACTATGGCTACACCTTC. Its translation is CASSLAGAYYGYTF.

This clonotype was picked up many times. The chain carries TRBV6-5 and TRBJ1-1, with D possibly matching TRBD1 (6 bases). CDR3 size: 16 residues. The germline V gene encodes CDR1 MNHEY and CDR2 SVGAGI. V was trimmed by 0 bases and J by 4 bases, leaving 15 bases between them. The CDR3 sequence: CASSYSLARRGTEAFF. CDR3 nucleotide sequence: TGTGCCAGCAGTTACTCTCTGGCCCGCAGGGGCACTGAAGCTTTCTTT.